Below, one T cell receptor (beta chain) is given with its context. Here immunoSEQ multiplex PCR was the method, and the copy in TCRdb shows in-frame clones only, minus some. This sample has about 130,000 clones, with roughly 91% found just once. The CDR3 extends over 15 amino acids. Germline V lookup: CDR1 SGDLS, CDR2 YYNGEE. V dropped 4 bases and J dropped 5 bases, with 18 bases sitting between them. The source of the sample is a study of control samples from healthy donors and cancer patients. The sequenced sample consisted of PBMCs. The chain is built from TRBV9 and TRBJ2-5; D perhaps matches TRBD1 (5 bases). The clonotype was recovered from a middle-aged man with head and neck cancer. CDR3 nucleotide sequence: TGTGCCAGCAGCTTAGCCCCTACAGGATCCGAGACCCAGTACTTC. Protein product: CASSLAPTGSETQYF.